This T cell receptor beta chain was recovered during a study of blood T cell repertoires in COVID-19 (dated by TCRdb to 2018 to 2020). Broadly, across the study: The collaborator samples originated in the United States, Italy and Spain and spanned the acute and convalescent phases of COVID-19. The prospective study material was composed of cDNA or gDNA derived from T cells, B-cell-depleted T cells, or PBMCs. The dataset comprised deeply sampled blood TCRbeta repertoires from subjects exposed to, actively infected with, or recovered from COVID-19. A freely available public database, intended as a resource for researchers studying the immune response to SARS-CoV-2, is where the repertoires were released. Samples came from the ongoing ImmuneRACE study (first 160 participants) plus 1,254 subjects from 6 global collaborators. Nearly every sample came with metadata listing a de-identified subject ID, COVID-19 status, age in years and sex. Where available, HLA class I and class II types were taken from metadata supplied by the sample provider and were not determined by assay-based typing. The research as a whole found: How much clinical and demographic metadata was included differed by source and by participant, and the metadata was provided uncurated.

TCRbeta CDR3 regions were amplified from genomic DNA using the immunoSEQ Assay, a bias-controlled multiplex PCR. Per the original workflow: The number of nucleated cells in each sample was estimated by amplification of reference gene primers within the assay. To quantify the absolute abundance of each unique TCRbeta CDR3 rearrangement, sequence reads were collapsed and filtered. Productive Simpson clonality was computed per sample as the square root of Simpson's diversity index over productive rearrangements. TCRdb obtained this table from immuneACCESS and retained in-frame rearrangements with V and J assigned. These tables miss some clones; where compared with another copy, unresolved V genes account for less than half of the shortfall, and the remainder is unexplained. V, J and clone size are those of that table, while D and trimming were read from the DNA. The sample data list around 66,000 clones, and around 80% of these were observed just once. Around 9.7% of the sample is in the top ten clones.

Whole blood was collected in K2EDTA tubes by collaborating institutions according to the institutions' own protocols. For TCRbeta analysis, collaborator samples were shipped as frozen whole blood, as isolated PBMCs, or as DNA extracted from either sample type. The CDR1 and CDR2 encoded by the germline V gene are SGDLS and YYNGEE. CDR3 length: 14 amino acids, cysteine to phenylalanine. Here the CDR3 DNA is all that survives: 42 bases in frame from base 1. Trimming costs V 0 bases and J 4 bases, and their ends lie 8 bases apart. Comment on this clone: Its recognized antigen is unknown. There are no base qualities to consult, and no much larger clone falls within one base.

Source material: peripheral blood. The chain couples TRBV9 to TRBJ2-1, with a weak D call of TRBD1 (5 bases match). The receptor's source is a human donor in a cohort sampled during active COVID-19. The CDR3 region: CASSVVDTYNEQFF. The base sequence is TGTGCCAGCAGCGTAGTGGACACTTACAATGAGCAGTTCTTC.